The entry below gives a single TCR beta chain sequence along with its context. The data were obtained in a study of T cell changes during pregnancy in multiple sclerosis. Clones were sequenced by immunoSEQ multiplex PCR, and TCRdb holds only the in-frame ones, with some missing. The sample includes some 74,000 clones, more than 90% seen only once; the top ten take 3.7%. Germline trimming cut 4 bases from V and 2 bases from J; bases unmatched to any gene: 13. CDR1 SGHTA and CDR2 FQGNSA come from the germline V gene. CDR3 size: 18 residues. The sequence derives from a female donor in good health, enrolled as a control in a pregnancy study. The chain carries TRBV7-2 and TRBJ2-3, with 9 bases aligning to TRBD2. This material consisted of peripheral blood, taken after pregnancy. Here the CDR3 DNA reads TGTGCCAGCAGCTCTTCTCTTTTAGCGGGGGCCACCACAGATACGCAGTATTTT. Translation: CASSSSLLAGATTDTQYF.